This TCR beta chain derives from a study of T-cell reconstitution after alpha-beta-depleted transplantation in children. Unique molecular identifiers were built into the TCRbeta library. TCRdb passed the PCR reads through MiXCR, listing each CDR3 protein once. The sample contains about 110,000 distinct CDR3 sequences, 5.5% to 6.5% of which appear only once. Study observations and caveats: Most T-cell counts and diversity one year after the transplant came from T cells that were newly produced. Several hundred rapidly expanded clones from non-depleted graft cells reportedly supplied alpha-beta T cells about two months post-transplant. Surviving recipient T cells and intrathymic progenitors accounted for some patients' high TCRbeta diversity at day 60.

In its sample, this clonotype was seen many times. Antigen: not known. Trimming cost V 2 bases and J 7 bases, with 18 bases left between them. CDR1 DFQATT and CDR2 SNEGSKA come from the germline V gene (reference sequence). This CDR3 spans 15 amino acids. This clonotype was obtained from a male patient aged 2-15 years who had a stem cell transplant for acute lymphoblastic leukemia, so the T cells may come from the graft donor. The input for sequencing was PBMCs, mostly from graft donor cells, taken 360 days after TCRalphabeta/CD19-depleted stem cell transplant. The rearrangement links TRBV20-1 to TRBJ1-5; D is perhaps TRBD1 (5 bases). The CDR3 region has the DNA TGCAGTGCTAGACTCCCGGGACTCCCTAACCAGCCCCAGCATTTT. As protein: CSARLPGLPNQPQHF.